The clone carrying this TCR beta chain showed up many times. Its antigen is still unknown. This record comes from a study of human T cells and chemical hapten exposure. Across the whole study: Patients were given diphenylcyclopropenone on the scalp weekly across the approximately 22-week study.

TCRdb re-derived calls from the RACE reads in MiXCR, one entry per CDR3 protein. The sample shows around 110,000 distinct CDR3 sequences, roughly 12% of them seen only once. Findings and limits, study-wide: No shift was seen in TCRs above 1 in 1000 frequency with DPC sensitization.

Described time point: patch test 1, 2 weeks after DPC sensitization. Treatment specified: therapeutic diphenylcyclopropenone sensitization with weekly scalp DPC. Germline assignment: CDR1 SGHTA and CDR2 FQGNSA. Trimming removed 0 bases at V and 3 bases at J, with 7 bases between. This CDR3 region has 14 residues. The sequence came from a woman between 50 and 59 years old with alopecia areata. Some clones in this sample may be carry-over from other donors' samples. This rearrangement joins TRBV7-2 to TRBJ2-3; no reliable D call. This specimen was whole blood, taken in connection with sensitization to the hapten diphenylcyclopropenone (DPC). In nucleotides, the CDR3 is TGTGCCAGCAGCTTAGCAGAGAGTACAGATACGCAGTATTTT. It codes for CASSLAESTDTQYF.